This is a list of T cell receptor beta chains from one sample in a study of early T cells in non-severe SARS-CoV-2 infection. TCRdb re-called the 5' RACE reads with MiXCR, one entry per CDR3 protein. The sample records more than 60,000 distinct CDR3 sequences, under 15% being singletons. The specimen sequenced was whole blood. The receptors here all came from an adult who was a healthcare worker with PCR-confirmed SARS-CoV-2 infection or an uninfected control (not recorded which). CDR3s include the opening cysteine and the closing phenylalanine or tryptophan. A D gene is named only where the DNA matches it firmly. For some rows the clone size is stated as once, few or many, or as a class when expanded; others skip it.

D	size	length	V	J	DNA	CDR3
NA	many	13	TRBV7-9	TRBJ1-4	TGTGCCAGCAGCTCGACCGGTTCGGGAAAACTGTTTTTT	CASSSTGSGKLFF
TRBD2	NA	15	TRBV9	TRBJ2-7	TGTGCCAGCAGCGTAGGAGTTAGCGGGGTCCACGAGCAGTACTTC	CASSVGVSGVHEQYF
NA	medium-sized	13	TRBV29-1	TRBJ1-1	TGCAGCGTTGAAGATGGACAGAATACTGAAGCTTTCTTT	CSVEDGQNTEAFF
NA	NA	14	TRBV29-1	TRBJ2-5	TGCAGCGTTGAAGATTGGTTAGATCAAGAGACCCAGTACTTC	CSVEDWLDQETQYF
NA	few	13	TRBV6-1	TRBJ1-5	TGTGCCAGCAGGCCGGGGAGCAATCAGCCCCAGCATTTT	CASRPGSNQPQHF
NA	NA	15	TRBV7-9	TRBJ1-3	TGTGCCAGCAGCCCCCCGCAGGGCTCTGGAAACACCATATATTTT	CASSPPQGSGNTIYF
TRBD2	many	15	TRBV7-2	TRBJ2-7	TGTGCCAGCAGCCTAACCGGGACTAGCAGTTACGAGCAGTACTTC	CASSLTGTSSYEQYF
NA	many	16	TRBV7-8	TRBJ2-1	TGTGCCAGCAGCTTCCCCCCTAACAACCCCTCGCATGAGCAGTTCTTC	CASSFPPNNPSHEQFF
TRBD1	few	15	TRBV27	TRBJ1-2	TGTGCCAGCAGTTTATTCGCAGGGGGGAAGGATGGCTACACCTTC	CASSLFAGGKDGYTF
NA	few	11	TRBV29-1	TRBJ2-7	TGCAGCGTTGAAACAGCCTACGAGCAGTACTTC	CSVETAYEQYF
TRBD1	few	14	TRBV7-9	TRBJ2-7	TGTGCCAGCAGTGACAGGGGTTGGTCCTACGAGCAGTACTTC	CASSDRGWSYEQYF
NA	many	16	TRBV5-1	TRBJ2-3	TGCGCCAGCAGCCCCGGGACCTTGGGGCCCACAGATACGCAGTATTTT	CASSPGTLGPTDTQYF
NA	few	13	TRBV20-1	TRBJ1-5	TGCAGTGCTACCGACTCCTTCAATCAGCCCCAGCATTTT	CSATDSFNQPQHF
TRBD1	few	15	TRBV2	TRBJ2-3	TGTGCCAGCAGTGATGATGTGGGACAGGGGGGTCCGCAGTATTTT	CASSDDVGQGGPQYF
TRBD2	few	16	TRBV7-3	TRBJ2-3	TGTGCCAGCAGCAAGAACACGGGACTAGGGACAGATACGCAGTATTTT	CASSKNTGLGTDTQYF
TRBD1	NA	14	TRBV24-1	TRBJ2-1	TGTGCCACCAGTGGGGACAGGGGGAGCAATGAGCAGTTCTTC	CATSGDRGSNEQFF
NA	many	11	TRBV10-3	TRBJ2-7	TGTGCCATCAGTGACGGATACGAGCAGTACTTC	CAISDGYEQYF
NA	few	17	TRBV9	TRBJ1-6	TGTGCCAGCAGCGCGACCACGGGGAACGACTATAATTCACCCCTCCACTTT	CASSATTGNDYNSPLHF
TRBD2	NA	15	TRBV7-6	TRBJ2-7	TGTGCCAGCAGCAAAACTAGCGGGAGCTCCTACGAGCAGTACTTC	CASSKTSGSSYEQYF
TRBD2	many	14	TRBV20-1	TRBJ2-1	TGCAGTGCTTATAGCGGGAGCACTCTCGGTGAGCAGTTCTTC	CSAYSGSTLGEQFF
NA	few	15	TRBV19	TRBJ1-5	TGTGCCAGTCGAAGGGCAGGGAATAGCAATCAGCCCCAGCATTTT	CASRRAGNSNQPQHF
NA	many	11	TRBV7-2	TRBJ2-3	TGTGCCAGCAGCTTCTTAGATACGCAGTATTTT	CASSFLDTQYF
NA	many	14	TRBV7-2	TRBJ1-2	TGTGCCAGCAGCCAAGACCCCGGGCCCCGTGGCTACACCTTC	CASSQDPGPRGYTF
TRBD2	many	16	TRBV6-1	TRBJ2-1	TGTGCCAGCAGTGGGGGACTAGCGCTCTCCTACAATGAGCAGTTCTTC	CASSGGLALSYNEQFF
NA	many	16	TRBV6-5	TRBJ2-2	TGTGCCAGCAGCCGCCCCACCTGGGACTTCACCGGGGAGCTGTTTTTT	CASSRPTWDFTGELFF
NA	medium-sized	14	TRBV28	TRBJ1-1	TGTGCCAGCAGTTTAAACGCAGGGTACACTGAAGCTTTCTTT	CASSLNAGYTEAFF
NA	few	13	TRBV20-1	TRBJ2-3	TGCAGTGCTAAACTTGGTAGCAGAGATACGCAGTATTTT	CSAKLGSRDTQYF
TRBD1	few	18	TRBV6-1	TRBJ1-2	TGTGCCAGCAGCCCCCCATCCGGCGGGACAGGGGGAAACTATGGCTACACCTTC	CASSPPSGGTGGNYGYTF
NA	NA	17	TRBV10-2	TRBJ1-4	TGCGCCAGCCCCGAACCCACAGCTGAAGAGGTTAATGAAAAACTGTTTTTT	CASPEPTAEEVNEKLFF
NA	NA	14	TRBV7-9	TRBJ2-7	TGTGCCAGCAGCTCCCCCGGAAGCCGCTACGAGCAGTACTTC	CASSSPGSRYEQYF
NA	few	17	TRBV11-2	TRBJ2-5	TGTGCCAGCAGCTTAAGCGGGTCAGCCCACCGGGGAGAGACCCAGTACTTC	CASSLSGSAHRGETQYF
NA	NA	14	TRBV10-3	TRBJ2-5	TGTGCCATCAGTGGGCAGCTAGTTGAAGAGACCCAGTACTTC	CAISGQLVEETQYF
NA	many	14	TRBV12-3/TRBV12-4	TRBJ2-3	TGTGCCAGCAACGGTGACATTGGCACAGATACGCAGTATTTT	CASNGDIGTDTQYF
TRBD2	NA	17	TRBV28	TRBJ2-3	TGTGCCAGCAGTACGACTAGCGGGAGATTCATTGCAGATACGCAGTATTTT	CASSTTSGRFIADTQYF
NA	few	15	TRBV19	TRBJ2-3	TGTGCCAGTAGTAGGGTGGGTAGCGCCACAGATACGCAGTATTTT	CASSRVGSATDTQYF
NA	few	15	TRBV7-3	TRBJ2-4	TGTGCCAGCAGCTCCGCGGTGGGGGACGGAAACATTCAGTACTTC	CASSSAVGDGNIQYF
NA	many	14	TRBV12-3/TRBV12-4	TRBJ2-5	TGTGCCAGCAGTTTAGTTGGGAGTTTCGAGACCCAGTACTTC	CASSLVGSFETQYF
NA	few	12	TRBV10-2	TRBJ1-5	TGCGCCACCGGTAGGGAGGCTCAGCCCCAGCATTTT	CATGREAQPQHF
NA	once	13	TRBV7-3	TRBJ2-1	TGTGCCAGCAGCCTGGACCGTACGGGGGAGCAGTTCTTC	CASSLDRTGEQFF
TRBD1	NA	14	TRBV11-3	TRBJ2-7	TGTGCCAGCAGCTTCTCAGGGGGCAGCTACGAGCAGTACTTC	CASSFSGGSYEQYF
TRBD1	many	19	TRBV5-1	TRBJ1-2	TGCGCCAGCAGCTTGGCCGAGAGACAGGGGTCACTACCTAACTATGGCTACACCTTC	CASSLAERQGSLPNYGYTF
NA	few	14	TRBV11-2	TRBJ2-5	TGTGCCAGCAGCTTAGTGCTAGGCCAAGAGACCCAGTACTTC	CASSLVLGQETQYF
NA	many	16	TRBV14	TRBJ2-1	TGTGCCAGCAGCCGCCATTCGGTGGGGGAGCCACATGAGCAGTTCTTC	CASSRHSVGEPHEQFF
NA	few	13	TRBV25-1	TRBJ1-1	TGTGCCAGCAGTGTATACGGGGACACTGAAGCTTTCTTT	CASSVYGDTEAFF
TRBD2	NA	15	TRBV28	TRBJ2-5	TGTGCCAGCAGAGTCCCTGCGGGAGGGCAAGAGACCCAGTACTTC	CASRVPAGGQETQYF
NA	many	14	TRBV6-2/TRBV6-3	TRBJ2-3	TGTGCCACAAGGAAGACGGGGGGCACAGATACGCAGTATTTT	CATRKTGGTDTQYF
TRBD2	NA	16	TRBV5-1	TRBJ2-3	TGCGCCAGCAGCTTGGCGGGGCGGGGAGGGCCAGATACGCAGTATTTT	CASSLAGRGGPDTQYF
TRBD1	NA	15	TRBV28	TRBJ2-2	TGTGCCAGCAGTGACCCGGGACAGGGTGGCGGGGAGCTGTTTTTT	CASSDPGQGGGELFF
TRBD1	NA	15	TRBV28	TRBJ1-1	TGTGCCAGCAGCGAGAACAGGGGGCGAGACACTGAAGCTTTCTTT	CASSENRGRDTEAFF
TRBD1	few	15	TRBV18	TRBJ1-5	TGTGCCAGCTCACCCCCCGGGACAGAAAATCAGCCCCAGCATTTT	CASSPPGTENQPQHF
NA	few	12	TRBV27	TRBJ1-2	TGTGCCAGCAAGGGAGGCGGTCGGGGCTACACCTTC	CASKGGGRGYTF
NA	few	11	TRBV7-9	TRBJ1-2	TGTGCCAGCGGGGGGATCTATGGCTACACCTTC	CASGGIYGYTF
TRBD2	many	17	TRBV11-2	TRBJ2-2	TGTGCCAGCAGGAGTATAGCGGGTACCGCGAACACCGGGGAGCTGTTTTTT	CASRSIAGTANTGELFF
TRBD2	few	14	TRBV9	TRBJ2-7	TGTGCCAGCAGCGTAGACCTAGCGGGTTACGAGCAGTACTTC	CASSVDLAGYEQYF
TRBD1	NA	15	TRBV4-3	TRBJ1-2	TGCGCCAGCAGCCAAACCGGGACAGGGATCTATGGCTACACCTTC	CASSQTGTGIYGYTF
NA	medium-sized	13	TRBV7-3	TRBJ1-1	TGTGCCAGCAGCTTAAAGGTTAGGGATGAAGCTTTCTTT	CASSLKVRDEAFF
TRBD2	few	16	TRBV29-1	TRBJ2-7	TGCAGCGTTGAAGGGGTCGGACTAGCGGGACACTACGAGCAGTACTTC	CSVEGVGLAGHYEQYF